A selection of T cell receptor beta chains follows, all from one sample in a study of blood T cell repertoires in COVID-19. The method was immunoSEQ multiplex PCR; TCRdb's version includes in-frame clones alone and lacks a portion of them. Of 300,000 to 400,000 clones detected, more than 70% appear once; the ten largest clones hold 7.8%. Sequencing was done on a sample of peripheral blood. The receptors originated from a woman in her 50s who had recovered from COVID-19. The CDR3 runs from the conserved cysteine through the conserved F or W. Fields, in order: V gene, D gene, J gene, clone size, CDR3 protein, CDR3 DNA. The D gene is left open where the match is weak. Rows give clone size only sometimes, using once, few, many, or a class for an expanded clone.

V gene: TRBV7-9
D gene: NA
J gene: TRBJ2-3
clone size: once
CDR3 protein: CASSLSRDTQYF
CDR3 DNA: TGTGCCAGCAGCTTATCGAGGGATACGCAGTATTTT

V gene: TRBV4-3
D gene: TRBD1
J gene: TRBJ1-2
clone size: NA
CDR3 protein: CASSQDFLEGASYGYTF
CDR3 DNA: TGCGCCAGCAGCCAAGATTTCCTCGAGGGGGCGAGTTACGGCTACACCTTC

V gene: TRBV5-1
D gene: NA
J gene: TRBJ2-7
clone size: NA
CDR3 protein: CASSLEGRADEQYF
CDR3 DNA: TGCGCCAGCAGCTTGGAGGGCAGGGCGGACGAGCAGTACTTC

V gene: TRBV6-5
D gene: TRBD1
J gene: TRBJ2-4
clone size: NA
CDR3 protein: CASSSGTVAKNIQYF
CDR3 DNA: TGTGCCAGCAGCTCTGGGACAGTAGCCAAAAACATTCAGTACTTC

V gene: TRBV4-3
D gene: NA
J gene: TRBJ1-1
clone size: NA
CDR3 protein: CASSQGEGTNTEAFF
CDR3 DNA: TGCGCCAGCAGCCAAGGGGAGGGGACGAACACTGAAGCTTTCTTT

V gene: TRBV5-1
D gene: NA
J gene: TRBJ1-4
clone size: NA
CDR3 protein: CASREGSTNEKLFF
CDR3 DNA: TGCGCCAGCAGGGAGGGGTCAACTAATGAAAAACTGTTTTTT

V gene: TRBV28
D gene: NA
J gene: TRBJ1-2
clone size: NA
CDR3 protein: CASSTTVNYGYTF
CDR3 DNA: TGTGCCAGCAGTACGACAGTTAACTATGGCTACACCTTC

V gene: TRBV5-1
D gene: TRBD2
J gene: TRBJ2-3
clone size: once
CDR3 protein: CASSLGDSGATDTQYF
CDR3 DNA: TGCGCCAGCAGCCTGGGGGATAGCGGGGCAACAGATACGCAGTATTTT

V gene: TRBV15
D gene: TRBD1
J gene: TRBJ1-1
clone size: NA
CDR3 protein: CATTRIAGGSTEAFF
CDR3 DNA: TGTGCCACCACCCGAATCGCAGGGGGGAGCACTGAAGCTTTCTTT

V gene: TRBV3-1/TRBV3-2
D gene: TRBD2
J gene: TRBJ2-1
clone size: once
CDR3 protein: CASSQVAGGTYNEQFF
CDR3 DNA: TGTGCCAGCAGCCAAGTAGCGGGAGGCACCTACAATGAGCAGTTCTTC

V gene: TRBV30
D gene: NA
J gene: TRBJ2-1
clone size: NA
CDR3 protein: CAWSPGGSYNEQFF
CDR3 DNA: TGTGCCTGGAGCCCTGGCGGCTCCTACAATGAGCAGTTCTTC

V gene: TRBV28
D gene: NA
J gene: TRBJ1-3
clone size: NA
CDR3 protein: CASSPSTGNTIYF
CDR3 DNA: TGTGCCAGCAGTCCTAGTACTGGAAACACCATATATTTT

V gene: TRBV19
D gene: NA
J gene: TRBJ2-1
clone size: NA
CDR3 protein: CASIPPGGNEQFF
CDR3 DNA: TGTGCCAGTATCCCCCCTGGGGGGAATGAGCAGTTCTTC

V gene: TRBV28
D gene: NA
J gene: TRBJ1-5
clone size: NA
CDR3 protein: CASRDTGNSNQPQHF
CDR3 DNA: TGTGCCAGCAGGGACACGGGCAATAGCAATCAGCCCCAGCATTTT

V gene: TRBV6-6
D gene: TRBD2
J gene: TRBJ2-5
clone size: NA
CDR3 protein: CASSPTLAGGSETQYF
CDR3 DNA: TGTGCCAGCAGTCCTACTTTAGCGGGGGGGTCAGAGACCCAGTACTTC

V gene: TRBV5-6
D gene: NA
J gene: TRBJ2-4
clone size: NA
CDR3 protein: CASSFPGTAKNIQYF
CDR3 DNA: TGTGCCAGCAGCTTCCCGGGAACGGCCAAAAACATTCAGTACTTC